This T cell receptor (beta chain) was recovered during a study of cytomegalovirus exposure and HLA in healthy donors (dated by TCRdb to about 2017). In the study overall: An earlier analysis of several hundred of the donors reported roughly 300 Gb of sequence data and 117 million unique TCR beta sequences obtained from around 170 million T cells. Around 330 gigabases of sequencing data and around 80 million unique TCR sequences made up an early release that covered approximately 620 HLA-typed donors. Of the approximately 400 genotyped donors, about 84% fell in the genetic ancestry cluster associated with self-reported Caucasian donors. The study aimed to test whether cataloging public T cell receptors could reveal signatures of past pathogen exposure. Using immunosequencing, the study profiled T cell repertoires from 666 subjects and related those repertoires to cytomegalovirus serostatus. In addition to the first cohort of 666 subjects, a separate validation cohort of 120 different subjects was used. To predict cytomegalovirus infection status, the study combined high-throughput TCR immunosequencing, statistical association of individual TCRs with disease status, and machine learning. A later analysis re-examined previously published TCR beta repertoires from several hundred donors and added high-resolution HLA genotyping to investigate patterns of TCR occurrence. The later analysis used no new phenotypic data to find candidate immune exposures, relying instead on TCR beta sequences and their occurrence across donors. An earlier analysis of approximately 500 of the donors applied high-throughput TCR beta sequencing to assess whether each TCR beta V gene segment acted as functional or pseudogenic. Donor age, sex, ethnicity and CMV serostatus were compiled together with the repertoire data. A later genetic analysis took genome-wide SNP genotypes for 398 of the 666 donors and used that subset as a discovery cohort. All discovery cohort repertoires had been generated using a single sequencing platform. HLA typing covered class I and class II loci at four-digit resolution. The number of typed donors differed by locus: about 629-630 for A, B, C, DRB1 and DQB1; 500 to 550 for DQA1; 606 for DPA1; and about 450 for DPB1. Four to six DR-DQ haplotypes were handled as single units for association and clustering, since linkage in the cohort was strong. Across 398 genotyped donors of the cohort, an average of approximately 240,000 unique TCR beta nucleotide sequences per donor were sequenced, and around 20% of those sequences were non-productive.

Here is what the overall study found, with its caveats: In a later analysis, HLA-associated TCR beta chains showed more clonal expansion and lower generation probabilities than non-associated chains that were equally common. According to a later genetic analysis, donors in an Asian-associated ancestry cluster had fewer N-insertions in productive TCRs than the approximately 670-donor mean. A later analysis found that TCR association rates varied across HLA loci, with DRB1 alleles showing the most associated TCRs and HLA-C alleles the fewest. Sequencing depth was assumed to be roughly uniform across donors in the presence/absence analyses, though that assumption may not hold. The study gave a list of some 150 TCR beta chains associated with cytomegalovirus. Several of the top co-occurrence clusters appeared to be linked to parvovirus B19, influenza, CMV and Epstein-Barr virus, according to a later analysis. In vitro tests confirmed that a few of the cytomegalovirus-associated TCR beta chains recognize cytomegalovirus antigens. Specific HLA alleles were associated with 15,000 to 20,000 TCR beta sequences at a false discovery rate of 0.05 in a later analysis. Most CMV-associated TCR beta chains appeared to be HLA-restricted in a later analysis, and the HLA associations seemed to be driven largely by CMV exposure. Assigning TCR associations to individual alleles was difficult when HLA alleles, especially DR and DQ, strongly co-occurred. Because counts were too low, seventeen rarely observed V segments, including chromosome 9 orphons, were left out of the earlier analysis of about 500 of the donors. In a later genetic analysis, a missense DCLRE1C variant was associated with V-gene and J-gene trimming of TCR beta chains, and the association was replicated in an independent cohort. Across donors, most TCR sequences were observed very rarely, whereas some public TCRs were present in many individuals. The only immune exposure information available for the cohort was CMV serostatus. A further reported finding was that TCR beta sequences accurately predicted the HLA-A and HLA-B alleles for most subjects in the first cohort. In an earlier analysis of more than 450 of the donors, most TCR beta V segments were observed in productive rearrangements about 87% or about 30% of the time, broadly matching IMGT annotations. Cytomegalovirus status was reported to be diagnosed by the classifier with high specificity and sensitivity in both the original and validation cohorts. It was suggested by the authors that the approach could potentially be generalized to other disease states and immunological phenotypes. A group of highly shared sequence variants was considered likely to be a technical artifact of the sequencing pipeline. Correlated functional status among segregating V segments might reflect linkage disequilibrium, but an unknown experimental factor could not be ruled out. Because the 87-base-pair reads could not distinguish some IMGT-functional V segments, including TRBV6-2 and TRBV6-3, those segments were excluded. Because HLA typing was missing for some donors at each locus, association tests included only the typed subset. The cohort was sequenced for TCR beta chains only, and without alpha or paired-chain data the features that could be detected were limited.

The library was built by means of the immunoSEQ multiplex PCR assay. For the multiplex PCR, a mixture combining 60 forward primers for TCR Vbeta segments and 13 reverse primers for TCR Jbeta segments was used. The CDR3 region of rearranged TCR beta genes was amplified from genomic DNA with a multiplex PCR assay. The amplified TCR beta libraries were sequenced on the Illumina HiSeq System as 87-base-pair reads. As for the original processing: A later analysis tallied about 77 million unique TCR beta chains across the 660 or so repertoires, and about 12 million of those chains were shared by two or more donors. A nearest-neighbor algorithm error-corrected the raw reads and collapsed the reads into unique sequences, merging closely related sequences to remove PCR and sequencing errors. To assign V, D and J gene segments, CDR3 sequences were aligned to IMGT reference sequences. For a sequence to be retained, a match of at least six nucleotides was required to both a V gene segment and a J gene segment. Rearrangements were classified as productive when the CDR3 lacked stop codons and remained in frame with V and J, and all other rearrangements were classified as non-productive. Following IMGT convention, CDR3 was defined as the stretch from the second conserved V-encoded cysteine up to the conserved J-encoded phenylalanine. The earlier analysis of approximately 500 of the donors excluded sequences that lacked an unambiguous match to a single V gene segment. An earlier analysis of around 600 of the donors classified V segments as functional when productive rearrangements were above 56.7% and as segregating when the standard deviation between donors was above 5%. A statistical classification framework was built to diagnose cytomegalovirus status from the catalog of TCR beta chain sequences. In a later analysis, TCR nucleotide sequences were compared against IMGT/GENE-DB human TR gene sequences so that V and J genes could be assigned. A later analysis assigned CDR3 sequences and most-parsimonious VDJ recombination scenarios with the TCRdist pipeline. In a later analysis, each TCR beta chain was defined by its CDR3 amino acid sequence together with its V-gene family, and reads without a unique V-gene family were excluded. To address suspected cross-contamination and a sequencing artifact, a later analysis removed 592 highly shared, low-generation-probability nucleotide sequences. For each public chain, a later analysis derived a clonal expansion index from normalized ranks of inferred template counts within each repertoire. Generation probabilities in a later analysis came from a VDJ recombination model fitted to out-of-frame rearrangements, and those results were checked against IGoR. In a later analysis, hypergeometric tests were used to score TCR-TCR, TCR-HLA and TCR-CMV co-occurrence, with a repertoire-size bias correction applied to TCR pairs. In a later analysis, false discovery rates were estimated by permuting HLA or CMV assignments 20 times. In a later analysis, co-occurring TCRs were grouped with DBSCAN, and TCRdist sequence similarity was added when clustering was performed within HLA-allele-positive subsets. Repertoires with fewer than 30,000 or more than 120,000 public chains were left out of co-occurrence clustering, as were about 5 repertoires with anomalous nucleotide sharing. Imported from immuneACCESS, the table was reduced by TCRdb to in-frame sequences with V and J called. These copies leave out some clones; in studies compared against another copy, an unresolved V gene accounts for under half, and the cause of the remainder is not known. Clone size and the V and J calls come from that table; the DNA yielded D and trimming. This sample lists about 150,000 clones; about 76% were detected once. The top ten clones comprise approximately 8% of the sample.

The cohort comprised more than 550 healthy bone marrow donors. At the time of sampling, all cohort members were nominally healthy, though unrecorded immune exposures were likely present. The donor was CMV seropositive and belonged to the group of more than 250 seropositive cohort members. A peripheral blood sample was collected from each donor, and TCR beta sequencing was performed on peripheral blood mononuclear cells. The Qiagen DNeasy Blood Extraction Kit was used to extract genomic DNA from the blood cell samples. On this clone: Its antigen is unknown. The record has no base qualities; no much larger clone is one base away.

Its CDR3 holds 15 amino acids, cysteine through phenylalanine. Solely the CDR3 DNA is kept, with 45 bases framed from the first base. V loses 4 bases, J loses 3 bases, and the germline ends lie 16 bases apart. CDR1 and CDR2, per the germline V gene (reference sequence), are SEHNR and FQNEAQ. The rearranged chain carries TRBV7-9 and TRBJ2-7; matching of 6 bases hints at TRBD2 as the D gene. Source material: PBMCs. The sequence was obtained from a man younger than 45 in good health and CMV-seropositive. The CDR3 protein sequence reads: CASSSPLGTHYEQYF. The nucleotide sequence is given as TGTGCCAGCAGCTCGCCCCTCGGGACTCACTACGAGCAGTACTTC.